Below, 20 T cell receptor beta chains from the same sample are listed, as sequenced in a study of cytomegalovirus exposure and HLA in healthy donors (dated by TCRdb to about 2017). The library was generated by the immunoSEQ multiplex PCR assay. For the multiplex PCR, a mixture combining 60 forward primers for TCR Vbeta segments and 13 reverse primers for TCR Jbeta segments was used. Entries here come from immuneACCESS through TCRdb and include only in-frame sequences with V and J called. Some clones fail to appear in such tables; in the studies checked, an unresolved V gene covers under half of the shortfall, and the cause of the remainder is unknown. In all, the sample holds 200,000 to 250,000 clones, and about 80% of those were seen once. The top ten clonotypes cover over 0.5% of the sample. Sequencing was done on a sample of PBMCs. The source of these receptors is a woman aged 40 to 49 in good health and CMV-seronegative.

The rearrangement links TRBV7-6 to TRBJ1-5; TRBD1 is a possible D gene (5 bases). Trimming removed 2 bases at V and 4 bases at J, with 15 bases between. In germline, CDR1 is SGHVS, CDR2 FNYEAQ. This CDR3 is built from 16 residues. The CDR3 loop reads CASSLRPGEENQPQHF. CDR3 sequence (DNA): TGTGCCAGCAGCTTAAGACCGGGGGAGGAAAATCAGCCCCAGCATTTT. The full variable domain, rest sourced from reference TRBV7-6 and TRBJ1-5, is GAGVSQSPRYKVTKRGQDVALRCDPISGHVSLYWYRQALGQGPEFLTYFNYEAQQDKSGLPNDRFSAERPEGSISTLTIQRTEQRDSAMYRCASSLRPGEENQPQHFGDGTRLSIL.

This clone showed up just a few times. CDR3 amino acids: CASTLYGAGGEFF. Here the CDR3 DNA reads TGCGCCAGCACCCTTTACGGAGCGGGGGGGGAGTTCTTC. J is TRBJ2-1 and V is TRBV5-1, with 10 bases aligning to TRBD2. V dropped 6 bases and J dropped 14; count of bases not matched to a gene: 11. This CDR3 has 13 residues. CDR1 is SGHRS, CDR2 YFSETQ, per germline.

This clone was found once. The CDR3 is CASRSLNNQPQHF. The DNA of the CDR3 is TGTGCCAGCAGGTCCTTAAATAATCAGCCCCAGCATTTT. This sequence joins TRBV28 and TRBJ1-5; D is ambiguous. Germline loops: CDR1 MDHEN, CDR2 SYDVKM. The length of the CDR3 is 13 residues. V lost 6 bases, J lost 4 bases, and 10 bases lay in between.

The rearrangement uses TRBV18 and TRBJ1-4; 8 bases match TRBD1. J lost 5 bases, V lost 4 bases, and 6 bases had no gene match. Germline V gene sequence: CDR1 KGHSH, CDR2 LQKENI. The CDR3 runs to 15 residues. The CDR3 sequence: CASSLGQGQNEKLFF. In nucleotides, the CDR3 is TGTGCCAGCTCACTTGGACAGGGTCAAAATGAAAAACTGTTTTTT. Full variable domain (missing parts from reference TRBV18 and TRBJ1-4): NAGVMQNPRHLVRRRGQEARLRCSPMKGHSHVYWYRQLPEEGLKFMVYLQKENIIDESGMPKERFSAEFPKEGPSILRIQQVVRGDSAAYFCASSLGQGQNEKLFFGSGTQLSVL.

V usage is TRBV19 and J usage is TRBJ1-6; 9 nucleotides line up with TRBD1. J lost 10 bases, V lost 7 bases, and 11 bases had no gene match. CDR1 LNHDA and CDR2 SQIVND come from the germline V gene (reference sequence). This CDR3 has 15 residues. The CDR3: CASKAEDRGKSPLHF. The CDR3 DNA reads TGTGCCAGTAAAGCGGAGGACAGGGGAAAGTCACCCCTCCACTTT.

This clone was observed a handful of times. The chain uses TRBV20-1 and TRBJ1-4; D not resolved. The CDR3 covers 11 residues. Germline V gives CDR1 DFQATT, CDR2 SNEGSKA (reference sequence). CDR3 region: CTPWANEKLFF. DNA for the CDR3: TGCACCCCCTGGGCCAATGAAAAACTGTTTTTT.

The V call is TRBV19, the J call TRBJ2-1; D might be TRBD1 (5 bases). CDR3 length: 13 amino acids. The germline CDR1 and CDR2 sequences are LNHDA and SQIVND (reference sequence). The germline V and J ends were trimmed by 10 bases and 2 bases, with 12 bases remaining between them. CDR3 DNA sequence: TGTGCCACCCGGCAGGGAACCTACAATGAGCAGTTCTTC. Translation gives CATRQGTYNEQFF.

In DNA form, the CDR3 reads TGTGCCAGCAGCTTGTCCACAGGGGTGGCTTTCTTT. It codes for CASSLSTGVAFF. The V gene is TRBV7-9, the J gene TRBJ1-1, with 7 bases fitting TRBD1. Losses at the gene ends were 3 bases for V and 11 bases for J; bases not matched to a gene: 6. The CDR3 totals 12 residues. Germline CDR1 reads SEHNR; CDR2 reads FQNEAQ (reference sequence). The variable domain in full, with the rest retrieved from reference TRBV7-9 and TRBJ1-1, is DTGVSQNPRHKITKRGQNVTFRCDPISEHNRLYWYRQTLGQGPEFLTYFQNEAQLEKSRLLSDRFSAERPKGSFSTLEIQRTEQGDSAMYLCASSLSTGVAFFGQGTRLTVV.

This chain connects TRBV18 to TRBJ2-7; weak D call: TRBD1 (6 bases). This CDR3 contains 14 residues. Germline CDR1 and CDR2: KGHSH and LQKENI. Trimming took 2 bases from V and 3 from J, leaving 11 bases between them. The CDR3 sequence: CASSPIEQGYEQYF. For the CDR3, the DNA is TGTGCCAGCTCACCAATTGAACAGGGCTACGAGCAGTACTTC.

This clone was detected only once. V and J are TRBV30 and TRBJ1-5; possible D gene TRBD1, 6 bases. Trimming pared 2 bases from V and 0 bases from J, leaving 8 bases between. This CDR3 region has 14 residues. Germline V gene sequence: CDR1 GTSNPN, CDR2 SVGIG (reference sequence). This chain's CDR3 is CAWSQGISNQPQHF. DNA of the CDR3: TGTGCCTGGAGTCAGGGGATTAGCAATCAGCCCCAGCATTTT.

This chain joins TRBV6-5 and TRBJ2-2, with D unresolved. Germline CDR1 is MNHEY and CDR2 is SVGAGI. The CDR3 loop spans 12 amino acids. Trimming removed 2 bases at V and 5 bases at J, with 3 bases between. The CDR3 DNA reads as TGTGCCAGCAGTTACCCGACCGGGGAGCTGTTTTTT. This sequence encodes CASSYPTGELFF.

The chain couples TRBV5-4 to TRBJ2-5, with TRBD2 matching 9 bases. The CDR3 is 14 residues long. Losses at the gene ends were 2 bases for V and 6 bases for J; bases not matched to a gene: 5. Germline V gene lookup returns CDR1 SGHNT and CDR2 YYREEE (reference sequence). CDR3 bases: TGTGCCAGCAGCTTCGGCCTAGCGGGGAAGACCCAGTACTTC. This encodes CASSFGLAGKTQYF.

CDR3 sequence (DNA): TGTGCCAGCAGTTTATTACCCCGCAGGGGACATGGCTACACCTTC. Encoded protein: CASSLLPRRGHGYTF. The chain joins TRBV27 to TRBJ1-2; D is possibly TRBD1 (6 bases). This CDR3 spans 15 amino acids. The germline V and J ends were trimmed by 1 base and 6 bases, with 15 bases remaining between them. Germline CDR1 reads MNHEY; CDR2 reads SMNVEV (reference sequence).

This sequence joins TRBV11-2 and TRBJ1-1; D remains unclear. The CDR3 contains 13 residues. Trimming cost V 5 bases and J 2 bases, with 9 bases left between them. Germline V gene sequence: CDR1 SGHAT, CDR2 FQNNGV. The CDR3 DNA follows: TGTGCCAGCAGCATCGGTTTAAACACTGAAGCTTTCTTT. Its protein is CASSIGLNTEAFF.

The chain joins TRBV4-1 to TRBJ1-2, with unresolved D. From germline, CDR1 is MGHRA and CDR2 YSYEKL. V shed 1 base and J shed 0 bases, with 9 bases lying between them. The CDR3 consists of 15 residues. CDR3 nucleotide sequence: TGCGCCAGCAGCCAAGGATCAGTAACTAACTATGGCTACACCTTC. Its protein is CASSQGSVTNYGYTF.

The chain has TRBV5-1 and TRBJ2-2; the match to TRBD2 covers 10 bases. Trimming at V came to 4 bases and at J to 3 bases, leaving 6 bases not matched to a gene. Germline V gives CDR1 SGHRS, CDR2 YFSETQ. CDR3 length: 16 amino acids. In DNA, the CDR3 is TGCGCCAGCAGCGCTAGCGGGGGCACCTACACCGGGGAGCTGTTTTTT. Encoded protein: CASSASGGTYTGELFF.

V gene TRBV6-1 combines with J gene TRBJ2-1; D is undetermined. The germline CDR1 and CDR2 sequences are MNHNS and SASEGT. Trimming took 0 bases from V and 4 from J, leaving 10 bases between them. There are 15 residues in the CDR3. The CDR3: CASSEAILSYNEQFF. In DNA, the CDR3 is TGTGCCAGCAGTGAAGCTATTTTATCTTACAATGAGCAGTTCTTC.

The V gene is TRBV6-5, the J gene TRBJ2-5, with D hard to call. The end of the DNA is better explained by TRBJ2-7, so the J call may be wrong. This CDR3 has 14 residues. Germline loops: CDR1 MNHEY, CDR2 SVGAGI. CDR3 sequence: CASSYGPFSYEQYF. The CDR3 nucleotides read TGTGCCAGCAGTTACGGTCCTTTCTCTTACGAGCAGTACTTC.

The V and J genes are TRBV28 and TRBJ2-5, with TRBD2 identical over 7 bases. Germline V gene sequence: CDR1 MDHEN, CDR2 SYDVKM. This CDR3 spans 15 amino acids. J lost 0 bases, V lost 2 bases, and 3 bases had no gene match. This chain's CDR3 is CASSLAGVYQETQYF. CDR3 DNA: TGTGCCAGCAGTTTAGCGGGGGTGTACCAAGAGACCCAGTACTTC.

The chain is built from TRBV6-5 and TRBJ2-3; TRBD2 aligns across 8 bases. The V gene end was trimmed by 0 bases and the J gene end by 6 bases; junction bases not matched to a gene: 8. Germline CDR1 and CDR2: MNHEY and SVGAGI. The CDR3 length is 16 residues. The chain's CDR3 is CASSYSLAGGPDTQYF. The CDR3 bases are TGTGCCAGCAGTTACTCCTTGGCGGGGGGACCCGATACGCAGTATTTT.